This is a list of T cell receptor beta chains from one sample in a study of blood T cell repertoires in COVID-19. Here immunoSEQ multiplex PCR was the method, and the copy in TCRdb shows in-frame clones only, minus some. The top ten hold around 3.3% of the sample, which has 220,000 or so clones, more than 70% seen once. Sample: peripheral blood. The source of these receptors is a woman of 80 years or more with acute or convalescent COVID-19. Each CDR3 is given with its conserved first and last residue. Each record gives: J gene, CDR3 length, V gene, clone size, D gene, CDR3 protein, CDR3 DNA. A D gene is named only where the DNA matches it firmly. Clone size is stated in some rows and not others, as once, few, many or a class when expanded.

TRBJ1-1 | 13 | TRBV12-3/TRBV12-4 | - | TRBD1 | CASSSTGVTEAFF | TGTGCCAGCAGTTCCACAGGGGTCACTGAAGCTTTCTTT
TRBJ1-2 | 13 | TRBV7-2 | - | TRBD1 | CASSSTGAGGYTF | TGTGCCAGCAGCTCGACAGGGGCCGGGGGCTACACCTTC
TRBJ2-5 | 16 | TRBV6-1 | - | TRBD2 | CASSGHWTSGGETQYF | TGTGCCAGCAGTGGGCATTGGACTAGCGGGGGAGAGACCCAGTACTTC
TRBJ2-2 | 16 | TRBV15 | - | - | CATSRDRGFATGELFF | TGTGCCACCAGCAGAGACCGGGGTTTTGCTACCGGGGAGCTGTTTTTT
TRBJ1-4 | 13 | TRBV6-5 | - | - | CASRWQGNEKLFF | TGTGCCAGCCGATGGCAGGGGAATGAAAAACTGTTTTTT
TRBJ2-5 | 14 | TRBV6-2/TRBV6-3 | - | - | CASSYRAAQETQYF | TGTGCCAGCAGTTACCGAGCGGCTCAAGAGACCCAGTACTTC
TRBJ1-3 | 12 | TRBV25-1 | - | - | CASSLSGNTIYF | TGTGCCAGCAGTCTGTCTGGAAACACCATATATTTT
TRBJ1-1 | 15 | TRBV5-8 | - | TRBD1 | CASSGRTGPGAEAFF | TGTGCCAGCAGCGGAAGGACAGGGCCCGGGGCTGAAGCTTTCTTT
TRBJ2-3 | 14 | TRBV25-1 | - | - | CASSFRTVTDTQYF | TGTGCCAGCAGTTTTCGGACAGTCACAGATACGCAGTATTTT
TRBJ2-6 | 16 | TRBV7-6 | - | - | CASSPRQGSGASVLTF | TGCGCCAGCAGCCCGCGACAAGGCTCTGGGGCCAGCGTCCTGACTTTC
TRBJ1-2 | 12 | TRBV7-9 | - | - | CASSFGADGYTF | TGTGCCAGCAGCTTTGGGGCCGATGGCTACACCTTC
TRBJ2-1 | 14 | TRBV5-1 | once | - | CASQAQPAAGEQFF | TGCGCCAGTCAGGCCCAACCGGCAGCAGGGGAGCAGTTCTTC
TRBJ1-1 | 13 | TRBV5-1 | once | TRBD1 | CASSLGGTEEAFF | TGCGCCAGCAGCTTAGGCGGGACAGAGGAAGCTTTCTTT
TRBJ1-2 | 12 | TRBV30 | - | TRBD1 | CALSGTGHGYTF | TGTGCCTTGTCCGGGACAGGGCATGGCTACACCTTC
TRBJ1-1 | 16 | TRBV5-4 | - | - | CASSRGRGSGGTEAFF | TGTGCCAGCAGCCGGGGCCGAGGGTCCGGAGGGACTGAAGCTTTCTTT
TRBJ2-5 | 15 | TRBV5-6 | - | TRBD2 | CASSLELATQETQYF | TGTGCCAGCAGCTTGGAACTAGCGACGCAAGAGACCCAGTACTTC
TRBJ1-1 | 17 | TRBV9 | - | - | CASSVAPGGADNTEAFF | TGTGCCAGCAGCGTAGCCCCGGGGGGCGCAGATAACACTGAAGCTTTCTTT
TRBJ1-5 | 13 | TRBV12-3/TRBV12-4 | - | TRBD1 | CASTGQGNQPQHF | TGTGCCAGCACCGGACAGGGCAATCAGCCCCAGCATTTT
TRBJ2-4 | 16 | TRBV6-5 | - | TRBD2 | CASSYGAGGGKNIQYF | TGTGCCAGCAGTTACGGAGCAGGCGGGGGGAAAAACATTCAGTACTTC
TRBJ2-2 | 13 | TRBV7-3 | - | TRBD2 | CASSYSGVGELFF | TGTGCCAGCAGTTATAGCGGGGTAGGGGAGCTGTTTTTT
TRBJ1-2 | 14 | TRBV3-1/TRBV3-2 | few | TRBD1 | CASSQGGTGAGYTF | TGTGCCAGCAGCCAAGGCGGGACAGGGGCTGGCTACACCTTC
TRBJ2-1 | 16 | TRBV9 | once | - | CASSGTRDGGWNEQFF | TGTGCCAGCAGCGGGACAAGGGATGGGGGGTGGAATGAGCAGTTCTTC
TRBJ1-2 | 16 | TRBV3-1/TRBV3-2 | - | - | CASSQVFGGRSGGYTF | TGTGCCAGCAGCCAAGTATTTGGTGGTCGGTCGGGTGGCTACACCTTC
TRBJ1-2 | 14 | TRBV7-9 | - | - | CASSPRQDRDGYTF | TGTGCCAGCAGCCCGCGACAGGATCGGGATGGCTACACCTTC
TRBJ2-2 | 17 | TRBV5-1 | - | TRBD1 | CASWPGTGGFNTGELFF | TGCGCCAGCTGGCCGGGGACAGGGGGTTTTAACACCGGGGAGCTGTTTTTT
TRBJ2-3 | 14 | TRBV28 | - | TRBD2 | CASSQAGGADTQYF | TGTGCCAGCAGTCAAGCGGGGGGGGCCGATACGCAGTATTTT
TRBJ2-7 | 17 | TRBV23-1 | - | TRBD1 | CASSQSPDRGASYEQYF | TGCGCCAGCAGTCAATCCCCAGACAGGGGGGCATCCTACGAGCAGTACTTC
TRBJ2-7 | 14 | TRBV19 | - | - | CASSMQGRTYEQYF | TGTGCCAGTAGTATGCAGGGTCGAACCTACGAGCAGTACTTC
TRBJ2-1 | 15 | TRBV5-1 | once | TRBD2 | CASSPTGDYYNEQFF | TGCGCCAGCAGCCCGACGGGGGACTACTACAATGAGCAGTTCTTC
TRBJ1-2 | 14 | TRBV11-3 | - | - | CASSLTAPSYGYTF | TGTGCCAGCAGCTTAACAGCCCCCAGCTATGGCTACACCTTC
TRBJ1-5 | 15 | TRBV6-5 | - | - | CASSYSAGLNQPQHF | TGTGCCAGCAGTTACTCGGCAGGGTTGAATCAGCCCCAGCATTTT
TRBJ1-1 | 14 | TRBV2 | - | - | CASKGEGSGTEAFF | TGTGCCAGCAAGGGGGAGGGTTCGGGAACTGAAGCTTTCTTT
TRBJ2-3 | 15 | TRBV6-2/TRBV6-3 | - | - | CASSYSAGSTDTQYF | TGTGCCAGCAGTTATTCCGCGGGGTCCACAGATACGCAGTATTTT
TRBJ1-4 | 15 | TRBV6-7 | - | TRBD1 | CASSYLRDRGEKLFF | TGTGCCAGCAGTTACCTCCGGGACAGGGGGGAAAAACTGTTTTTT
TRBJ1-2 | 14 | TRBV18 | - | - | CASSTDQGNYGYTF | TGTGCCAGCTCAACCGACCAGGGAAACTATGGCTACACCTTC
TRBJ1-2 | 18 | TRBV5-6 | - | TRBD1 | CASSLFVTGGARVYGYTF | TGTGCCAGCAGCTTGTTTGTGACAGGGGGTGCTCGGGTCTATGGCTACACCTTC
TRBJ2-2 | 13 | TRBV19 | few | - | CASTRLGTGELFF | TGTGCCAGTACTAGACTCGGCACCGGGGAGCTGTTTTTT
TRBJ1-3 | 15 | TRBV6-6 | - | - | CASSYSPRSGNTIYF | TGTGCCAGCAGTTACTCACCTAGATCTGGAAACACCATATATTTT
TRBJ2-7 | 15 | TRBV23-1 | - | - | CASSPICMAPYEQYF | TGCGCCAGCAGTCCGATTTGTATGGCCCCCTACGAGCAGTACTTC
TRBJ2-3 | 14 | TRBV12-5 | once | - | CASGYSQGTDTQYF | TGTGCTAGTGGTTATTCCCAGGGTACAGATACGCAGTATTTT
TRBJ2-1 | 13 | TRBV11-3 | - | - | CASSLPRGNEQFF | TGTGCCAGCAGCTTACCTAGGGGGAATGAGCAGTTCTTC